Each of the 25 T cell receptor beta chains below was sequenced from the same sample in a study of CD8+CD57+ T cells in acquired aplastic anemia. Profiling that covered TCR beta VDJ and CDR3 relied on genomic DNA as its template. Each CDR3 protein gets one entry after TCRdb re-called the reads with MiXCR. The sample consists of more than 100,000 distinct CDR3 sequences, roughly 40% of them appearing once. The specimen sequenced was sorted CD4+, CD8+, or CD8+CD57+ T cells (not recorded which) from PBMCs. These receptor sequences come from a human donor in good health, serving as a control.

The V gene is TRBV7-2, the J gene TRBJ2-1, with no clear D. Germline V gives CDR1 SGHTA, CDR2 FQGNSA. The V end was cut by 5 bases, the J end by 6 bases, with 8 bases between. The CDR3 is 12 residues long. CDR3 amino acids: CASSTQSNEQFF. The CDR3 DNA sequence: TGTGCCAGCAGCACCCAGTCCAATGAGCAGTTCTTC.

This clonotype was recorded many times. This chain uses TRBV24-1 with TRBJ2-3; D is unresolved. This CDR3 spans 14 amino acids. The germline V gene encodes CDR1 KGHDR and CDR2 SFDVKD. Trimming left V 9 bases short and J 5 bases short, with 17 bases between. CDR3: CATQSKGLVDTQYF. For the CDR3, the DNA is TGTGCCACCCAGAGTAAGGGTTTGGTAGATACGCAGTATTTT.

Concerning this clonotype: It may be a read error: a sequence one base away is much more abundant. The chain is built from TRBV11-2 and TRBJ2-1; D is undetermined. Trimming removed 8 bases from V and 12 bases from J, with 17 bases in between. This CDR3 is built from 12 residues. From germline, CDR1 is SGHAT and CDR2 FQNNGV. The CDR3 nucleotides read TGTGCCAGCTCTTCTGGATCCGATGTGCAGTTCTTC. It codes for CASSSGSDVQFF. Using reference TRBV11-2 and TRBJ2-1 for the parts outside the CDR3, the full variable domain is EAGVAQSPRYKIIEKRQSVAFWCNPISGHATLYWYQQILGQGPKLLIQFQNNGVVDDSQLPKDRFSAERLKGVDSTLKIQPAKLEDSAVYLCASSSGSDVQFFGPGTRLTVL.

Many counts were recorded for this clonotype. The rearrangement joins TRBV5-1 to TRBJ2-5; D may be TRBD2 (6 bases). V was pared by 4 bases and J by 4 bases, with 17 bases between. This CDR3 comprises 15 residues. CDR1 is SGHRS and CDR2 is YFSETQ in the germline V gene. The CDR3 DNA reads as TGCGCCAGCAGCCACGGGACTCCAGGTGTAGAGACCCAGTACTTC. This translates into CASSHGTPGVETQYF.

To note about this clonotype: With a much larger clone just one base away, this may be a read error. This rearrangement joins TRBV6-1 to TRBJ1-4, with TRBD1 as a possible D gene (6 bases). The CDR3 loop spans 14 amino acids. Per the germline V gene, CDR1 is MNHNS and CDR2 is SASEGT. CDR3 loop: CAGRTQGFNEKLFF. In DNA form, the CDR3 reads TGTGCCGGCAGGACGCAGGGGTTCAATGAAAAACTGTTTTTT.

This clonotype has more than one count but fewer than ten. The chain carries TRBV11-2 and TRBJ2-1, with 11 bases identical to TRBD2. This CDR3 is 17 amino acids long. Germline CDR1 SGHAT, CDR2 FQNNGV. With 4 bases clipped from V and 1 base from J, the junction kept 6 bases outside the gene matches. CDR3 protein: CASSSRLAGSSYNEQFF. CDR3 sequence (DNA): TGTGCCAGCAGCTCTCGACTAGCGGGGAGTTCCTACAATGAGCAGTTCTTC.

In the case of this clonotype: This may arise from a read error, as a much more abundant clone is one base away. The chain employs TRBV6-5 and TRBJ2-3; the match to TRBD2 covers 8 bases. The CDR3 is made up of 14 amino acids. Germline V gene lookup returns CDR1 MNHEY and CDR2 SVGAGI. The DNA for the CDR3 is TGTGCCGGCAGTTGGACGGGGGGGCGGGATACGCAGTATTTT. This codes for CAGSWTGGRDTQYF.

This clonotype was seen at least ten times. The CDR3 is CSAPGVGSNSYNEQFF. The CDR3 DNA is TGCAGTGCTCCAGGGGTAGGCTCTAACTCTTACAATGAGCAGTTCTTC. The V gene is TRBV20-1, the J gene TRBJ2-1; TRBD1 is a possible D gene (6 bases). Looked up from germline, CDR1 is DFQATT and CDR2 is SNEGSKA (reference sequence). V shed 5 bases and J shed 4 bases, with 21 bases lying between them. The CDR3 sequence is 16 residues long.

Ten or more counts support this clonotype. The chain links TRBV5-1 to TRBJ1-2, with 7 bases matching TRBD1. V was pared by 0 bases and J by 4 bases, with 6 bases of the junction left unmatched. The CDR3 contains 15 residues. The germline V gene encodes CDR1 SGHRS and CDR2 YFSETQ. The CDR3 here is CASSLDGRDSYGYTF. CDR3 bases: TGCGCCAGCAGCTTGGACGGCCGGGACAGCTATGGCTACACCTTC.

There are many counts of this clonotype. The chain recombines TRBV20-1 with TRBJ1-2; D may be TRBD1 (5 bases). From germline, CDR1 is DFQATT and CDR2 SNEGSKA (reference sequence). This CDR3 comprises 12 residues. Trimming pared 8 bases from V and 8 bases from J, leaving 18 bases between. CDR3 nucleotide sequence: TGCAGTCCTAAGAAGGGAAGGGACGGCTACACCTTC. This encodes CSPKKGRDGYTF.

This clonotype was counted at least ten times. J is TRBJ1-1 and V is TRBV6-1; D remains ambiguous. V was cut by 6 bases and J by 4 bases, with 12 bases left in between. Looked up from germline, CDR1 is MNHNS and CDR2 is SASEGT. This CDR3 has 13 residues. DNA for the CDR3: TGTGCCAGCAGACCCCTTTGGGGCACTGAAGCTTTCTTT. The encoded protein is CASRPLWGTEAFF.

This chain links TRBV5-3 with TRBJ2-5; D is uncertain. TRBV5-3 is an ORF, with its function uncertain. The CDR3 sequence is 14 residues long. V lost 8 bases and J lost 2, with 16 bases in between. CDR3: CASSVGPHQETQYF. In DNA form, the CDR3 reads TGTGCCAGCAGCGTAGGGCCCCATCAAGAGACCCAGTACTTC.

This chain links TRBV27 with TRBJ1-3; the D is unclear. The germline V and J ends were trimmed by 5 bases and 4 bases, with 15 bases remaining between them. The CDR3 sequence is 15 residues long. Germline V gives CDR1 MNHEY, CDR2 SMNVEV (reference sequence). For the CDR3, the DNA is TGTGCCAGCAGTACCCGGGAGATAGGCGGAAACACCATATATTTT. Its protein is CASSTREIGGNTIYF.

This clonotype showed up many times. The chain couples TRBV24-1 to TRBJ1-5; TRBD1 might be the D (6 bases). Germline V gene data show CDR1 as KGHDR and CDR2 as SFDVKD. Trimming pared 3 bases from V and 4 bases from J, leaving 9 bases between. This CDR3 is built from 14 residues. The CDR3 reads CATSDPTGNQPQHF. Here the CDR3 DNA reads TGTGCCACCAGTGATCCTACAGGGAATCAGCCCCAGCATTTT.

Here the CDR3 reads CASRDRKATNEKLFF. In DNA, the CDR3 is TGTGCCAGTAGGGACAGAAAAGCAACTAATGAAAAACTGTTTTTT. This chain connects TRBV19 to TRBJ1-4; D perhaps matches TRBD1 (6 bases). V was shortened by 6 bases and J by 0 bases, with 11 bases between the two germline ends. The CDR3 is made up of 15 amino acids. From germline, CDR1 is LNHDA and CDR2 SQIVND (reference sequence). The full variable domain, its missing parts supplied by reference TRBV19 and TRBJ1-4, is DGGITQSPKYLFRKEGQNVTLSCEQNLNHDAMYWYRQDPGQGLRLIYYSQIVNDFQKGDIAEGYSVSREKKESFPLTVTSAQKNPTAFYLCASRDRKATNEKLFFGSGTQLSVL.

This clonotype was counted at least ten times. The V gene is TRBV6-1, the J gene TRBJ2-1; the D is unclear. V shed 7 bases and J shed 6 bases, with 10 bases lying between them. The CDR3 is made up of 12 amino acids. CDR1 is MNHNS, CDR2 SASEGT, per germline. CDR3 loop: CASKPQSNEQFF. The CDR3 DNA follows: TGTGCCAGCAAGCCACAGAGCAATGAGCAGTTCTTC.

This clonotype was picked up many times. The chain carries TRBV3-1 and TRBJ2-1; TRBD1 matches at 7 bases. Trimming took 1 base from V and 6 from J; bases not matched to a gene: 3. CDR3 length: 14 amino acids. Germline lookup yields CDR1 LGHDT and CDR2 YNNKEL (reference sequence). CDR3 nucleotides: TGTGCCAGCAGCCAAGGGACAGGTAGCAATGAGCAGTTCTTC. Its translation: CASSQGTGSNEQFF.

V gene TRBV10-3 combines with J gene TRBJ1-6, with TRBD1 matching 9 bases. V trimming: 8 bases; J trimming: 7 bases; junction bases outside the gene matches: 9. This CDR3 contains 15 residues. Looked up from germline, CDR1 is ENHRY and CDR2 is SYGVKD. CDR3 DNA sequence: TGTGCCATCGCGGTTCCGGGACAGGGCAATTCACCCCTCCACTTT. It specifies CAIAVPGQGNSPLHF.

This clonotype was found once. CDR3 amino acids: CASRPDRGTEAFF. The CDR3 nucleotides are TGTGCCAGCAGACCGGACAGGGGCACTGAAGCTTTCTTT. V is TRBV7-8 and J is TRBJ1-1, with 9 bases that match TRBD1. The CDR3 runs to 13 residues. CDR1 is SGHVS and CDR2 is FQNEAQ in the germline V gene. Trimming at V came to 6 bases and at J to 4 bases, leaving 3 bases not matched to a gene.

This clonotype has ten or more counts. The V call is TRBV29-1, the J call TRBJ1-2, with D tentatively TRBD1 (5 bases). Germline V gene lookup returns CDR1 SQVTM and CDR2 ANQGSEA. The CDR3 is made up of 14 amino acids. V lost 6 bases and J 4 bases, leaving 18 bases between the germline ends. Written as DNA, the CDR3 is TGCAGCGTAGCCGGGACTCAGGGAGGCTATGGCTACACCTTC. The encoded protein is CSVAGTQGGYGYTF.

This clonotype came up a few times. This may come from a read error, since a much larger clone is one base off. The chain employs TRBV4-2 and TRBJ2-1; unclear D gene. CDR3 length equals 13 residues. The germline CDR1 and CDR2 sequences are LGHNA and YNFKEQ. The CDR3 DNA follows: TGTGCCAGCAGCCAAGACGGCGTTAATGAGCGGTTCTTC. Translated: CASSQDGVNERFF.

V and J are TRBV11-2 and TRBJ2-1, with a tentative D call TRBD1 (6 bases). The CDR3 loop spans 16 amino acids. Germline loops: CDR1 SGHAT, CDR2 FQNNGV. The V gene lost 6 bases and the J gene lost 1 base, with 16 bases spanning the gap. The CDR3 DNA reads as TGTGCCAGCAGGTACGACGGGACAAAATCCTACAATGAGCAGTTCTTC. Residues: CASRYDGTKSYNEQFF.

This clonotype has just one count. With a much larger clone just one base away, this may be a read error. The J gene is TRBJ2-7, the V gene TRBV6-5; 14 bases line up with TRBD2. Germline V gives CDR1 MNHEY, CDR2 SVGAGI. The CDR3 runs to 16 residues. The CDR3 DNA is TGTGCCAGCAGTTACGGGGGACTAGCGGGGGAGTACGAGCGGTACTTC. This gives the protein CASSYGGLAGEYERYF.

This clonotype was recorded at least ten times. The CDR3 here is CASSFGWENTEAFF. The CDR3 DNA sequence: TGTGCCAGCAGCTTCGGGTGGGAGAACACTGAAGCTTTCTTT. The rearrangement joins TRBV7-9 to TRBJ1-1; no firm D call. V lost 3 bases to trimming and J lost 1 base, with 9 bases between them. The CDR3 is made up of 14 amino acids. Germline assignment: CDR1 SEHNR and CDR2 FQNEAQ (reference sequence).

The J gene is TRBJ2-2, the V gene TRBV7-8, with D possibly being TRBD1 (6 bases). CDR1 is SGHVS, CDR2 FQNEAQ, per germline. V was trimmed by 5 bases and J by 3 bases, leaving 10 bases between them. The CDR3 sequence is 14 residues long. In DNA form, the CDR3 reads TGTGCCAGCAGCATGGACAGCTACACCGGGGAGCTGTTTTTT. It specifies CASSMDSYTGELFF.